Following are 32 T cell receptor beta chains from one sample sequenced in a study of OX40 agonist ivuxolimab in advanced cancers. TCRdb's table, derived via immunoSEQ multiplex PCR, lists solely in-frame clones and lacks some. Here the sample spans under 45,000 clones, 80% being singletons. The specimen was CD4+ or CD8+ T cells sorted from blood, collected in a trial of the OX40 agonist ivuxolimab. These receptors all come from an adult with an advanced solid tumor such as melanoma, head and neck, liver or kidney cancer.

The rearrangement joins TRBV19 to TRBJ1-4; no clear D gene. The CDR3 runs 13 residues. The germline V gene has CDR1 LNHDA and CDR2 SQIVND (reference sequence). The V and J ends lost 5 bases and 8 bases respectively, with 12 bases between them. Written as DNA, the CDR3 is TGTGCCAGTAGTGTGGATCCCTCCGAAAAACTGTTTTTT. Translation gives CASSVDPSEKLFF.

The chain has TRBV29-1 and TRBJ1-2, with a tentative D call TRBD1 (5 bases). Trimming shortened V by 3 bases and J by 0 bases, and 17 bases separated the two germline ends. This CDR3 comprises 16 residues. Per the germline V gene, CDR1 is SQVTM and CDR2 is ANQGSEA. The DNA of the CDR3 is TGCAGCGTTGATAGGACACCCAATATAGCTAACTATGGCTACACCTTC. The encoded protein is CSVDRTPNIANYGYTF.

CDR3: CASSPSGGNSPLHF. The DNA of the CDR3 is TGTGCCAGCAGCCCGAGCGGCGGCAATTCACCCCTCCACTTT. This chain connects TRBV14 to TRBJ1-6; D gene ambiguous. The CDR3 sequence is 14 residues long. Germline CDR1 reads SGHDN; CDR2 reads FVKESK. Trimming removed 4 bases at V and 7 bases at J, with 11 bases between.

V gene TRBV6-6 combines with J gene TRBJ1-4, with 10 positions matching TRBD1. Germline CDR1 and CDR2: MNHNY and SVGAGI (reference sequence). This CDR3 spans 14 amino acids. V was pared by 6 bases and J by 8 bases, with 6 bases of the junction left unmatched. Here the CDR3 reads CASSPRTGGEKLFF. The CDR3, as DNA: TGTGCCAGCAGCCCCCGGACAGGGGGGGAAAAACTGTTTTTT.

In nucleotides, the CDR3 is TGTGCCAGCAGCCAAAGCGGGACGCTCTCCTACGAGCAGTACTTC. Its protein product is CASSQSGTLSYEQYF. This rearrangement joins TRBV14 to TRBJ2-7; 7 bases are a match to TRBD2. The junction had 4 bases not matched to a gene; V was cut back by 2 bases and J by 0 bases. Germline values: CDR1 SGHDN, CDR2 FVKESK. This CDR3 has 15 residues.

V and J are TRBV4-3 and TRBJ2-2, with TRBD2 matching over 7 bases. The V gene's germline CDR1 is LGHNA and CDR2 YSLEER. This CDR3 region has 16 residues. The V and J ends lost 4 bases and 5 bases, in that order; junction bases with no gene match: 10. The CDR3 bases are TGCGCCAGCAGCCCGGGACTACTAATCGGTACCGGGGAGCTGTTTTTT. The encoded protein is CASSPGLLIGTGELFF.

The chain recombines TRBV7-6 with TRBJ1-2, with TRBD1 matching over 9 bases. Germline CDR1 and CDR2: SGHVS and FNYEAQ. V was pared by 5 bases and J by 6 bases, with 4 bases of the junction left unmatched. The CDR3 covers 13 residues. The CDR3 here is CASSMRQGDGYTF. CDR3 nucleotide sequence: TGTGCCAGCAGCATGCGACAGGGGGATGGCTACACCTTC. Together with reference TRBV7-6 and TRBJ1-2, the CDR3 gives the full variable domain: GAGVSQSPRYKVTKRGQDVALRCDPISGHVSLYWYRQALGQGPEFLTYFNYEAQQDKSGLPNDRFSAERPEGSISTLTIQRTEQRDSAMYRCASSMRQGDGYTFGSGTRLTVV.

This rearrangement joins TRBV9 to TRBJ2-3; tentative D call: TRBD2 (5 bases). The CDR3 is 16 residues long. V was pared by 0 bases and J by 2 bases, with 13 bases between. Germline-derived CDR1 and CDR2 are SGDLS and YYNGEE. CDR3 coding DNA: TGTGCCAGCAGCGTAGCGGGGAGTCCGGTCACAGATACGCAGTATTTT. Amino acids: CASSVAGSPVTDTQYF.

This clone occurred once. This chain uses TRBV6-1 with TRBJ1-4, with a possible D match to TRBD1 (6 bases). Trimming shortened V by 1 base and J by 5 bases, and 8 bases separated the two germline ends. Germline assignment: CDR1 MNHNS and CDR2 SASEGT. The CDR3 runs 14 residues. The CDR3 bases are TGTGCCAGCAGTGAAGGGACAGTAAATGAAAAACTGTTTTTT. It encodes CASSEGTVNEKLFF.

The gene calls are TRBV5-6 and TRBJ2-5; D is unresolved. Trimming removed 0 bases from V and 5 bases from J, with 8 bases in between. Germline CDR1 reads SGHDT; CDR2 reads YYEEEE. This CDR3 contains 13 residues. The CDR3 spells CASSLGTRETQYF. DNA for the CDR3: TGTGCCAGCAGCTTGGGTACAAGGGAGACCCAGTACTTC.

The chain has TRBV19 and TRBJ1-4, with TRBD1 matching over 8 bases. The V segment lost 6 bases and the J segment 8 bases; nucleotides outside the gene matches: 8. The CDR3 has 14 residues. CDR1 is LNHDA and CDR2 is SQIVND in the germline V gene (reference sequence). As DNA, the CDR3 is TGTGCCAGTAGATCCGGGACAGGAACAGAAAAACTGTTTTTT. This codes for CASRSGTGTEKLFF.

The chain uses TRBV15 and TRBJ1-4; D is unresolved. V was cut by 0 bases and J by 7 bases, with 9 bases left in between. The CDR3 has 14 amino acids. Germline lookup yields CDR1 LNHNV and CDR2 YYDKDF (reference sequence). For the CDR3, the DNA is TGTGCCACCAGCAGAGAAGCTGGTAGTGAAAAACTGTTTTTT. Amino acid sequence: CATSREAGSEKLFF.

This clone showed up just once. The chain has TRBV30 and TRBJ1-5; 9 nucleotides line up with TRBD1. The junction had 7 bases not matched to a gene; V was cut back by 2 bases and J by 5 bases. The CDR3 covers 15 residues. Germline CDR1 and CDR2: GTSNPN and SVGIG (reference sequence). The CDR3 DNA follows: TGTGCCTGGAGTTCGGGACAGGGTGAAGATCAGCCCCAGCATTTT. This codes for CAWSSGQGEDQPQHF.

The chain is built from TRBV18 and TRBJ2-7; TRBD2 agrees at 10 bases. The CDR3 extends over 14 amino acids. V was pared by 3 bases and J by 6 bases, with 5 bases of the junction left unmatched. In germline, CDR1 is KGHSH, CDR2 LQKENI. The CDR3 here is CASSPRTSGFEQYF. CDR3 DNA: TGTGCCAGCTCACCTCGGACTAGCGGTTTCGAGCAGTACTTC.

This sequence joins TRBV18 and TRBJ2-3; D could derive from TRBD1 or TRBD2 (5 bases each). V was pared by 6 bases and J by 5 bases, with 12 bases between. The CDR3 totals 13 residues. Germline V gene sequence: CDR1 KGHSH, CDR2 LQKENI. CDR3: CASSRGAGDTQYF. Written as DNA, the CDR3 is TGTGCCAGCTCGCGAGGGGCTGGAGATACGCAGTATTTT.

The V and J genes are TRBV7-3 and TRBJ2-1; D call uncertain. Germline V gene lookup returns CDR1 SGHTA and CDR2 FQGTGA. The CDR3 covers 13 residues. Trimming took off 5 bases at V and 6 bases at J, with 11 bases between the two ends. The CDR3 DNA reads as TGTGCCAGCAGCCTGAGTCGGAGCAATGAGCAGTTCTTC. Translated, it gives CASSLSRSNEQFF. Based on the CDR3 plus reference TRBV7-3 and TRBJ2-1, the full variable domain is GAGVSQTPSNKVTEKGKYVELRCDPISGHTALYWYRQSLGQGPEFLIYFQGTGAADDSGLPNDRFFAVRPEGSVSTLKIQRTERGDSAVYLCASSLSRSNEQFFGPGTRLTVL.

This sequence joins TRBV7-6 and TRBJ2-5; possible D gene TRBD2, 5 bases. The V gene lost 5 bases and the J gene lost 4 bases, with 5 bases spanning the gap. The germline V gene encodes CDR1 SGHVS and CDR2 FNYEAQ. The CDR3 extends over 11 amino acids. CDR3 loop: CASSTRETQYF. CDR3 nucleotides: TGTGCCAGCAGCACTAGAGAGACCCAGTACTTC.

This CDR3 is CASSLGTGVRETQYF. The CDR3 nucleotides are TGCGCCAGCAGCTTGGGGACAGGGGTAAGAGAGACCCAGTACTTC. The V call is TRBV5-1, the J call TRBJ2-5; 9 nucleotides align to TRBD1. J lost 4 bases, V lost 0 bases, and 4 bases had no gene match. Germline CDR1 is SGHRS and CDR2 is YFSETQ. There are 15 residues in the CDR3. The variable domain in full, completed from reference TRBV5-1 and TRBJ2-5, reads KAGVTQTPRYLIKTRGQQVTLSCSPISGHRSVSWYQQTPGQGLQFLFEYFSETQRNKGNFPGRFSGRQFSNSRSEMNVSTLELGDSALYLCASSLGTGVRETQYFGPGTRLLVL.

This clone was detected a few times. The chain joins TRBV10-3 to TRBJ1-1, with 12 bases matching TRBD1. V gave up 10 bases and J gave up 4 bases; unmatched junction bases: 4. Germline loops: CDR1 ENHRY, CDR2 SYGVKD. The CDR3 totals 13 residues. The CDR3 coding sequence is TGTGCCACCGGGACAGGGGGCCTCACTGAAGCTTTCTTT. It codes for CATGTGGLTEAFF.

V gene TRBV19 combines with J gene TRBJ2-3; D gene unclear. The germline V and J ends were trimmed by 3 bases and 7 bases, with 8 bases remaining between them. This CDR3 spans 12 amino acids. Germline V gives CDR1 LNHDA, CDR2 SQIVND (reference sequence). CDR3 amino acids: CASSIAGNTQYF. The CDR3 DNA follows: TGTGCCAGTAGTATCGCCGGAAATACGCAGTATTTT. Variable domain in full (rest from reference TRBV19 and TRBJ2-3): DGGITQSPKYLFRKEGQNVTLSCEQNLNHDAMYWYRQDPGQGLRLIYYSQIVNDFQKGDIAEGYSVSREKKESFPLTVTSAQKNPTAFYLCASSIAGNTQYFGPGTRLTVL.

The chain recombines TRBV5-1 with TRBJ1-6; no reliable D call. V lost 1 base to trimming and J lost 4 bases, with 6 bases between them. Germline V lookup: CDR1 SGHRS, CDR2 YFSETQ. The CDR3 covers 14 residues. CDR3 nucleotide sequence: TGCGCCAGCAGCTTGAACCTTTATAATTCACCCCTCCACTTT. This translates into CASSLNLYNSPLHF. The whole variable domain, filled in from reference TRBV5-1 and TRBJ1-6, reads KAGVTQTPRYLIKTRGQQVTLSCSPISGHRSVSWYQQTPGQGLQFLFEYFSETQRNKGNFPGRFSGRQFSNSRSEMNVSTLELGDSALYLCASSLNLYNSPLHFGNGTRLTVT.

This clone turned up a few times. CDR3 residues: CASSPQTGTGELFF. The CDR3 DNA sequence: TGTGCCAGCAGCCCCCAGACAGGCACCGGGGAGCTGTTTTTT. The V call is TRBV7-7, the J call TRBJ2-2; perhaps TRBD1 as D (6 bases). Deletions cut 5 bases from V and 4 bases from J, with 11 bases between. Per the germline V gene, CDR1 is SSHAT and CDR2 is FNYEAQ (reference sequence). The CDR3 sequence is 14 residues long. Supplemented by reference TRBV7-7 and TRBJ2-2, the full variable domain reads GAGVSQSPRYKVTKRGQDVTLRCDPISSHATLYWYQQALGQGPEFLTYFNYEAQPDKSGLPSDRFSAERPEGSISTLTIQRTEQRDSAMYRCASSPQTGTGELFFGEGSRLTVL.

This chain's CDR3 is CASSLLRNGYTF. The CDR3 coding sequence is TGTGCCAGCAGCTTATTGAGGAATGGCTACACCTTC. V and J are TRBV7-9 and TRBJ1-2; D call uncertain. This CDR3 spans 12 amino acids. Between the trimmed V and J ends, which lost 2 bases and 6 bases, there was a span of 7 bases. Germline lookup yields CDR1 SEHNR and CDR2 FQNEAQ (reference sequence).

The chain recombines TRBV29-1 with TRBJ2-2; 7 nucleotides line up with TRBD1. This CDR3 is built from 15 residues. V shed 7 bases and J 5 bases; nucleotides not matched to a gene: 13. The V gene's germline CDR1 is SQVTM and CDR2 ANQGSEA. CDR3 sequence (DNA): TGCAGCGCCCGAACCCCGGGACAGAGGACCGGGGAGCTGTTTTTT. Protein product: CSARTPGQRTGELFF.

V and J are TRBV4-3 and TRBJ1-1, with D tentatively TRBD1 (5 bases). The CDR3 contains 18 residues. V lost 1 base, J lost 0 bases, and 18 bases lay in between. CDR1 and CDR2 (germline): LGHNA, YSLEER. CDR3: CASSQGGFGEAMNTEAFF. CDR3 DNA: TGCGCCAGCAGCCAAGGGGGGTTCGGGGAGGCCATGAACACTGAAGCTTTCTTT.

V and J are TRBV7-8 and TRBJ2-5, with 8 bases that match TRBD2. CDR1 and CDR2 (germline): SGHVS, FQNEAQ. This CDR3 is built from 17 residues. V lost 0 bases, J lost 4 bases, and 10 bases stayed unmatched. The CDR3, as DNA: TGTGCCAGCAGCTTAGCGCCTTTTACTAGCGGAAGAGAGACCCAGTACTTC. Amino acid sequence: CASSLAPFTSGRETQYF.

V is TRBV6-5 and J is TRBJ1-5; D is possibly TRBD1 (6 bases). This CDR3 spans 13 amino acids. Germline V CDR1 and CDR2: MNHEY, SVGAGI. V was cut by 6 bases and J by 7 bases, with 13 bases left in between. CDR3 residues: CASRGGGGQPQHF. The DNA of the CDR3 is TGTGCCAGCAGAGGGGGGGGAGGGCAGCCCCAGCATTTT.

Note on this clone: The junction shows a germline mismatch at one end, possibly a read error. The genes are TRBV7-7 and TRBJ1-3; possibly TRBD1 for D (6 bases). In germline, CDR1 is SSHAT, CDR2 FNYEAQ (reference sequence). The length of the CDR3 is 17 residues. Here the CDR3 DNA reads TGTGCTAGCAGCTTAAAGGAGGGGCAGGGGAGCCGAAACACCATATATTTT. Residues: CASSLKEGQGSRNTIYF.

The gene calls are TRBV27 and TRBJ1-1, with D maybe TRBD1 (5 bases). This CDR3 region has 15 residues. V lost 5 bases and J 0 bases, leaving 13 bases between the germline ends. The germline V gene encodes CDR1 MNHEY and CDR2 SMNVEV (reference sequence). The CDR3: CASSADSLMNTEAFF. Here the CDR3 DNA reads TGTGCCAGCAGTGCAGACAGCCTGATGAACACTGAAGCTTTCTTT.

The CDR3, as DNA: TGTGCCAGCAGCCCCGACCGGGACAGTTCGGGAAACACCATATATTTT. Translating gives CASSPDRDSSGNTIYF. The chain carries TRBV4-2 and TRBJ1-3, with TRBD1 matching 7 bases. V shed 4 bases, J shed 4 bases, and the junction held 10 bases outside the gene matches. Per the germline V gene, CDR1 is LGHNA and CDR2 is YNFKEQ. The CDR3 is 16 residues long.

This rearrangement joins TRBV2 to TRBJ2-3, with TRBD2 as a possible D gene (6 bases). Trimming shortened V by 4 bases and J by 2 bases, and 10 bases separated the two germline ends. Per the germline V gene, CDR1 is SNHLY and CDR2 is FYNNEI. The CDR3 length is 14 residues. In DNA form, the CDR3 reads TGTGCCAGCAGTGCCGGGACTTACACAGATACGCAGTATTTT. This sequence encodes CASSAGTYTDTQYF.

This rearrangement joins TRBV9 to TRBJ2-7; 8 bases match TRBD1. CDR1 is SGDLS and CDR2 is YYNGEE in the germline V gene. V was clipped by 4 bases and J by 6 bases; unmatched bases: 9. This CDR3 is 14 amino acids long. The CDR3 reads CASSMGLQGAEQYF. The CDR3 coding sequence is TGTGCCAGCAGCATGGGACTCCAGGGGGCCGAGCAGTACTTC.